The source of this TCR beta chain is a study of blood T cell repertoires in COVID-19. Deletions cut 0 bases from V and 1 base from J, with 7 bases between. This CDR3 spans 15 amino acids. Germline V gene lookup returns CDR1 MNHEY and CDR2 SMNVEV (reference sequence). Sequencing used immunoSEQ multiplex PCR; TCRdb keeps in-frame clones, though not all of them. Counted here are around 320,000 clones, 89% occurring once; the ten biggest clones make up approximately 10%. This TCR was recovered from a woman aged 25 to 39 with COVID-19, enrolled during active disease. The sequenced material came from peripheral blood. The chain carries TRBV27 and TRBJ2-1; D not certain. The CDR3 protein is CASSLSNPSYNEQFF. CDR3 coding DNA: TGTGCCAGCAGTTTATCCAATCCATCCTACAATGAGCAGTTCTTC.